The next 27 T cell receptor beta chains were all read from a single sample in a study of blood T cell repertoires in COVID-19. Measured with immunoSEQ multiplex PCR; TCRdb has only the in-frame clones, and not every one. This table holds 95,000 to 130,000 clones, roughly nine tenths found once. Sequencing used peripheral blood. The origin of the receptors is a human donor with active COVID-19. The donor label of this sample is uncertain.

This clone appeared a few times. The sample has other DNA sequences that encode this CDR3 too. The V gene is TRBV9, the J gene TRBJ2-5; 8 bases align to TRBD1. With 0 bases clipped from V and 3 bases from J, the junction kept 4 bases outside the gene matches. CDR1 is SGDLS and CDR2 is YYNGEE in the germline V gene. This CDR3 has 15 amino acids. The CDR3 here is CASSVDQGAKETQYF. The CDR3 DNA reads as TGTGCCAGCAGCGTAGACCAGGGGGCCAAAGAGACCCAGTACTTC.

The gene calls are TRBV24-1 and TRBJ1-2; D gene unclear. The germline V gene has CDR1 KGHDR and CDR2 SFDVKD. The CDR3 totals 11 residues. V shed 5 bases and J shed 4 bases, with 4 bases lying between them. The CDR3 DNA reads TGTGCCACCAGTGCATCCTATGGCTACACCTTC. This encodes CATSASYGYTF.

V and J are TRBV7-7 and TRBJ2-1, with D uncertain. The germline V gene has CDR1 SSHAT and CDR2 FNYEAQ (reference sequence). V was cut by 1 base and J by 0 bases, with 10 bases left in between. CDR3 size: 16 residues. The chain's CDR3 is CASSLGETFSYNEQFF. DNA of the CDR3: TGTGCCAGCAGCTTAGGAGAGACATTCTCCTACAATGAGCAGTTCTTC.

The V call is TRBV6-6, the J call TRBJ2-7, with 9 positions matching TRBD1. V shed 8 bases and J 4 bases; nucleotides not matched to a gene: 6. Per germline, CDR1 MNHNY and CDR2 SVGAGI (reference sequence). The CDR3 runs to 13 residues. DNA for the CDR3: TGTGCCAGCGGACGGGACAGGGTGTACGAGCAGTACTTC. Translated: CASGRDRVYEQYF.

V is TRBV19 and J is TRBJ2-7; 7 bases align to TRBD1. The CDR3 has 14 residues. Germline trimming cut 5 bases from V and 0 bases from J; bases unmatched to any gene: 4. Germline V gene sequence: CDR1 LNHDA, CDR2 SQIVND (reference sequence). The CDR3 bases are TGTGCCAGTAGTTCGACAGGGAGCTCCTACGAGCAGTACTTC. It encodes CASSSTGSSYEQYF.

In nucleotides, the CDR3 is TGTGCCAGCAGTGAGGGGAGGGCGAACACCGGGGAGCTGTTTTTT. This encodes CASSEGRANTGELFF. This chain connects TRBV6-1 to TRBJ2-2; 7 bases line up with TRBD2. J was trimmed by 0 bases and V by 3 bases; bases with no gene match: 1. The germline CDR1 and CDR2 sequences are MNHNS and SASEGT. CDR3 length: 15 residues.

This clone was seen a single time. The chain uses TRBV5-1 and TRBJ2-5; tentatively, D is TRBD1 (5 bases). Germline CDR1 is SGHRS and CDR2 is YFSETQ. The CDR3 is made up of 13 amino acids. The V end lost 4 bases, the J end lost 1 base, and 8 bases lay between the germline ends. CDR3 DNA: TGCGCCAGCAGCCAGGGTTCCCAAGAGACCCAGTACTTC. It yields the protein CASSQGSQETQYF.

CDR3 in amino acids: CASSFLPPGTGIPYEQYF. The CDR3 coding sequence is TGTGCCAGCAGCTTCCTCCCCCCCGGGACAGGGATCCCCTACGAGCAGTACTTC. This chain uses TRBV7-2 with TRBJ2-7; 9 bases fit TRBD1. Per germline, CDR1 SGHTA and CDR2 FQGNSA. V lost 3 bases, J lost 2 bases, and 14 bases stayed unmatched. This CDR3 has 18 amino acids.

The chain carries TRBV6-1 and TRBJ2-7, with D unresolved. There are 16 residues in the CDR3. Trimming removed 2 bases at V and 2 bases at J, with 16 bases between. Germline V gene sequence: CDR1 MNHNS, CDR2 SASEGT. The CDR3: CASSELSSLFTYEQYF. The CDR3 nucleotides read TGTGCCAGCAGTGAACTTTCCTCCCTATTTACCTACGAGCAGTACTTC.

This chain uses TRBV9 with TRBJ2-3, with TRBD1 matching over 9 bases. The V segment lost 4 bases and the J segment 1 base; nucleotides outside the gene matches: 7. The CDR3 is 16 residues long. Per the germline V gene, CDR1 is SGDLS and CDR2 is YYNGEE. The DNA for the CDR3 is TGTGCCAGCAGCCCTCGGACAGGGGAGCGCACAGATACGCAGTATTTT. Encoded protein: CASSPRTGERTDTQYF.

The chain carries TRBV14 and TRBJ1-1, with 9 bases aligning to TRBD1. The CDR3 sequence is 17 residues long. V trimming: 0 bases; J trimming: 7 bases; junction bases outside the gene matches: 12. The V gene's germline CDR1 is SGHDN and CDR2 FVKESK. CDR3 amino acids: CASSQDGTGKFPGEAFF. The CDR3 nucleotides are TGTGCCAGCAGCCAAGACGGGACAGGGAAATTTCCGGGTGAAGCTTTCTTT.

V usage is TRBV19 and J usage is TRBJ2-5; D might be TRBD2 (6 bases). V gave up 1 base and J gave up 0 bases, with 12 bases separating them. CDR3 length: 16 amino acids. Per germline, CDR1 LNHDA and CDR2 SQIVND (reference sequence). DNA for the CDR3: TGTGCCAGTAGTATAGTCGCCAGGGACTACCAAGAGACCCAGTACTTC. It codes for CASSIVARDYQETQYF.

The V gene is TRBV5-4, the J gene TRBJ2-1; perhaps TRBD1 as D (6 bases). This CDR3 contains 13 residues. The germline CDR1 and CDR2 sequences are SGHNT and YYREEE (reference sequence). V was trimmed by 6 bases and J by 8 bases, leaving 15 bases between them. CDR3 in amino acids: CASTLWGRDEQFF. In DNA form, the CDR3 reads TGTGCCAGCACCCTGTGGGGGCGCGATGAGCAGTTCTTC.

The chain recombines TRBV5-1 with TRBJ1-6; D uncertain. V lost 3 bases and J lost 7, with 14 bases in between. There are 15 residues in the CDR3. Germline assignment: CDR1 SGHRS and CDR2 YFSETQ. The CDR3 spells CASSWEGGKNSPLHF. In nucleotides, the CDR3 is TGCGCCAGCAGCTGGGAGGGAGGCAAAAATTCACCCCTCCACTTT. Complete variable domain (other parts from reference TRBV5-1 and TRBJ1-6): KAGVTQTPRYLIKTRGQQVTLSCSPISGHRSVSWYQQTPGQGLQFLFEYFSETQRNKGNFPGRFSGRQFSNSRSEMNVSTLELGDSALYLCASSWEGGKNSPLHFGNGTRLTVT.

The rearrangement links TRBV27 to TRBJ1-1, with D perhaps matching TRBD1 (5 bases). Germline CDR1 reads MNHEY; CDR2 reads SMNVEV (reference sequence). The CDR3 runs to 13 residues. Trimming cost V 8 bases and J 7 bases, with 17 bases left between them. CDR3: CASQNNLGLEAFF. Written as DNA, the CDR3 is TGTGCCAGCCAAAATAACCTGGGACTTGAAGCTTTCTTT.

This chain uses TRBV28 with TRBJ2-7; TRBD2 agrees at 7 bases. Germline V lookup: CDR1 MDHEN, CDR2 SYDVKM. The J segment lost 2 bases and the V segment lost 1 base, leaving 5 bases of the junction unmatched. The CDR3 spans 15 residues. CDR3 region: CASSLLAGRAYEQYF. The DNA for the CDR3 is TGTGCCAGCAGTTTATTGGCAGGGAGGGCCTACGAGCAGTACTTC. The whole variable domain, filled in from reference TRBV28 and TRBJ2-7, reads DVKVTQSSRYLVKRTGEKVFLECVQDMDHENMFWYRQDPGLGLRLIYFSYDVKMKEKGDIPEGYSVSREKKERFSLILESASTNQTSMYLCASSLLAGRAYEQYFGPGTRLTVT.

This sequence joins TRBV30 and TRBJ1-2; D not certain. The germline V gene has CDR1 GTSNPN and CDR2 SVGIG (reference sequence). V dropped 1 base and J dropped 4 bases, with 13 bases sitting between them. The CDR3 is made up of 14 amino acids. The CDR3 DNA reads as TGTGCCTGGAGTGCCTGGATTGGCGGCTATGGCTACACCTTC. Its protein is CAWSAWIGGYGYTF.

The chain carries TRBV19 and TRBJ1-2; possible D gene TRBD1, 5 bases. The ends were cut back, 4 bases at V and 9 bases at J, with 9 bases in the middle. Germline CDR1 and CDR2: LNHDA and SQIVND (reference sequence). This CDR3 is 11 amino acids long. As DNA, the CDR3 is TGTGCCAGTAGTAAAAGGGGTAGCTACACCTTC. This sequence encodes CASSKRGSYTF.

This chain uses TRBV5-1 with TRBJ2-1, with 7 bases matching TRBD2. The junction had 18 bases not matched to a gene; V was cut back by 1 base and J by 5 bases. CDR3 length: 19 residues. Germline V CDR1 and CDR2: SGHRS, YFSETQ. CDR3 sequence reads: CASSLRIGGGTKKDNEQFF. In DNA form, the CDR3 reads TGCGCCAGCAGCTTGAGGATCGGCGGGGGAACAAAAAAGGACAATGAGCAGTTCTTC.

This clone has only one observation. In nucleotides, the CDR3 is TGCGCCAGCAGAAAACAGGTGAAGAAGTCACCCCTCCACTTT. It translates to CASRKQVKKSPLHF. V usage is TRBV4-3 and J usage is TRBJ1-6; possible D gene TRBD1, 5 bases. Germline CDR1 LGHNA, CDR2 YSLEER. Between the trimmed V and J ends, which lost 6 bases and 10 bases, there was a span of 16 bases. This CDR3 has 14 amino acids.

The gene calls are TRBV7-2 and TRBJ2-1, with D hard to call. Looked up from germline, CDR1 is SGHTA and CDR2 is FQGNSA. Trimming stripped 2 bases from V and 5 bases from J, with 16 bases between. CDR3 length: 16 residues. CDR3 loop: CASSLHQARRDNEQFF. The CDR3 DNA sequence: TGTGCCAGCAGCTTACACCAGGCGAGACGAGACAATGAGCAGTTCTTC.

The V call is TRBV24-1, the J call TRBJ2-1; D may be TRBD2 (6 bases). Trimming shortened V by 5 bases and J by 9 bases, and 13 bases separated the two germline ends. This CDR3 region has 13 residues. CDR1 and CDR2 (germline): KGHDR, SFDVKD. CDR3 amino acids: CATSVPQGGEQFF. The CDR3 nucleotides are TGTGCCACCAGTGTTCCCCAGGGAGGTGAGCAGTTCTTC.

This rearrangement joins TRBV7-9 to TRBJ1-2; 8 bases are shared with TRBD1. There are 18 residues in the CDR3. Germline assignment: CDR1 SEHNR and CDR2 FQNEAQ (reference sequence). The V segment lost 4 bases and the J segment 7 bases; nucleotides outside the gene matches: 20. Written as DNA, the CDR3 is TGTGCCAGCAGCTCTATAGACCCGGACAGGGAGCGGAGTGGTGGCTACACCTTC. As protein: CASSSIDPDRERSGGYTF.

The V call is TRBV19, the J call TRBJ1-5, with D possibly TRBD1 on 5 matching bases. Trimming removed 5 bases from V and 0 bases from J, with 23 bases in between. The germline V gene has CDR1 LNHDA and CDR2 SQIVND (reference sequence). The CDR3 extends over 19 amino acids. The CDR3 loop is CASSGGVAGSKYSNQPQHF. CDR3 DNA: TGTGCCAGTAGTGGGGGGGTTGCAGGGAGTAAATATAGCAATCAGCCCCAGCATTTT. The whole variable domain, filled in from reference TRBV19 and TRBJ1-5, reads DGGITQSPKYLFRKEGQNVTLSCEQNLNHDAMYWYRQDPGQGLRLIYYSQIVNDFQKGDIAEGYSVSREKKESFPLTVTSAQKNPTAFYLCASSGGVAGSKYSNQPQHFGDGTRLSIL.

This clone was detected only once. This chain links TRBV5-1 with TRBJ1-2; 8 bases map to TRBD1. V dropped 5 bases and J dropped 4; count of bases not matched to a gene: 7. Germline-derived CDR1 and CDR2 are SGHRS and YFSETQ. The CDR3 covers 14 residues. CDR3 loop: CASRAGGEVYGYTF. DNA for the CDR3: TGCGCCAGCAGGGCAGGGGGCGAGGTCTATGGCTACACCTTC.

The chain uses TRBV19 and TRBJ2-6, with TRBD1 identical over 7 bases. Per the germline V gene, CDR1 is LNHDA and CDR2 is SQIVND (reference sequence). CDR3 size: 20 residues. V shed 5 bases, J shed 0 bases, and the junction held 16 bases outside the gene matches. CDR3 protein: CASSLIHRDSLISGANVLTF. In nucleotides, the CDR3 is TGTGCCAGTAGTCTTATTCACCGGGACAGTCTTATCTCTGGGGCCAACGTCCTGACTTTC. Drawing the rest from reference TRBV19 and TRBJ2-6, the complete variable domain is DGGITQSPKYLFRKEGQNVTLSCEQNLNHDAMYWYRQDPGQGLRLIYYSQIVNDFQKGDIAEGYSVSREKKESFPLTVTSAQKNPTAFYLCASSLIHRDSLISGANVLTFGAGSRLTVL.

The chain combines TRBV24-1 with TRBJ1-1; D is possibly TRBD1 (6 bases). The CDR3 extends over 15 amino acids. Germline-derived CDR1 and CDR2 are KGHDR and SFDVKD. With 3 bases removed from V and 6 bases from J, the gap between germline ends came to 16 bases. The chain's CDR3 is CATSDPARGAAEAFF. DNA for the CDR3: TGTGCCACCAGTGATCCCGCCCGGGGGGCTGCTGAAGCTTTCTTT.